This TCR beta chain was sequenced during a study of long-term antiretroviral therapy in people with HIV. Overall study results and limits: The range of CDR3 lengths in HIV repertoires proved narrower than that found in controls. The clones with expansion before ART were dominant in the repertoire at all time points.

Runs used v3.0 of the immunoSEQ assay and were done at survey level. Sequencing was directed toward about 40,000-50,000 T-cell genomes in each sample. Using immunoSEQ multiplex PCR, the repertoire was profiled, and TCRdb retains in-frame clones only, with some absent. The sample lists under 20,000 clones, 76% occurring once. On this clone itself: Its antigen is not identified.

Until DNA extraction, the samples held between about 0.9-11 million cryopreserved PBMC. Germline V gene sequence: CDR1 SGHVS, CDR2 FNYEAQ. With 4 bases clipped from V and 3 bases from J, the junction kept 11 bases outside the gene matches. The CDR3 length is 17 residues. This TCR derives from a man between 18 and 29 years old with HIV. This sample comprised unsorted PBMCs, obtained 0.5 years before starting antiretroviral therapy. J is TRBJ2-7 and V is TRBV7-6; TRBD1 matches at 11 bases. CDR3 sequence: CASSSLGAGTGGYEQYF. In DNA form, the CDR3 reads TGTGCCAGCAGCTCTCTCGGGGCCGGGACAGGGGGCTACGAGCAGTACTTC.